Below are 21 T cell receptor beta chains sequenced from a single sample in a study of molecular identifiers for immune sequencing clone quantification (dated by TCRdb to 2017 to 2018). Library construction relied on PCR. Sequencing instrument: NextSeq 500. TCRdb handled the public reads itself, with Q25 trimming in fastp and clone calling in MiXCR, and kept productive beta chains. Every CDR3 protein is listed once, alongside the most common genes and DNA of its rows. The sample records approximately 590,000 distinct CDR3 sequences, about 25% of which are singletons. The ten largest clones take up about 0.78% of the sample. Sequencing was carried out using naive CD8+ T cells from blood, with Jurkat cell RNA spiked in. According to the study, the label for this sample's cell subset or site signals: FACS-sorted CD8+CD4-CCR7+CD45RA+ naive T cells. The source of these receptors is a human donor in good health. Some libraries in this study had Jurkat cell RNA spiked in.

The chain links TRBV15 to TRBJ1-5, with unresolved D. Trimming took off 2 bases at V and 6 bases at J, with 8 bases between the two ends. The CDR3 loop spans 13 amino acids. Germline V lookup: CDR1 LNHNV, CDR2 YYDKDF (reference sequence). Here the CDR3 DNA reads TGTGCCACCAGCAGAAGAGAAGGTCAGCCCCAGCATTTT. Protein sequence: CATSRREGQPQHF. Filled out from reference TRBV15 and TRBJ1-5, the complete variable domain reads DAMVIQNPRYQVTQFGKPVTLSCSQTLNHNVMYWYQQKSSQAPKLLFHYYDKDFNNEADTPDNFQSRRPNTSFCFLDIRSPGLGDTAMYLCATSRREGQPQHFGDGTRLSIL.

This clonotype was seen many times. The rearrangement joins TRBV2 to TRBJ2-3; TRBD2 might be the D (6 bases). The CDR3 totals 16 residues. Trimming pared 1 base from V and 0 bases from J, leaving 11 bases between. Per germline, CDR1 SNHLY and CDR2 FYNNEI. For the CDR3, the DNA is TGTGCCAGCAGTGAAGGTTGGGGGACTAGCACAGATACGCAGTATTTT. It specifies CASSEGWGTSTDTQYF.

This chain connects TRBV4-1 to TRBJ2-7; D might be TRBD1 or TRBD2, each matching 6 bases. Trimming removed 1 base at V and 0 bases at J, with 19 bases between. The CDR3 runs 18 residues. Germline V gene sequence: CDR1 MGHRA, CDR2 YSYEKL. The CDR3 DNA follows: TGCGCCAGCAGCCAAGGGGGGGCGGTAGGGGGGAACTCCTACGAGCAGTACTTC. As protein: CASSQGGAVGGNSYEQYF.

This clonotype was seen ten or more times. V usage is TRBV27 and J usage is TRBJ1-5; 9 bases agree with TRBD1. The V gene's germline CDR1 is MNHEY and CDR2 SMNVEV (reference sequence). The CDR3 spans 15 residues. V lost 3 bases, J lost 6 bases, and 6 bases stayed unmatched. The CDR3 bases are TGTGCCAGCAGTTTGGGACAGGGCTTTGGTCAGCCCCAGCATTTT. Encoded protein: CASSLGQGFGQPQHF.

This clonotype came up a few times. The chain employs TRBV5-6 and TRBJ2-2; TRBD2 matches at 11 bases. The CDR3 sequence is 17 residues long. The germline gives CDR1 SGHDT, CDR2 YYEEEE. V was clipped by 4 bases and J by 4 bases; unmatched bases: 9. The CDR3: CASSVSSGGASTGELFF. Written as DNA, the CDR3 is TGTGCCAGCAGCGTGAGTAGCGGGGGGGCCTCCACCGGGGAGCTGTTTTTT.

V is TRBV19 and J is TRBJ1-2; D might be TRBD1 (5 bases). The V end lost 3 bases, the J end lost 5 bases, and 10 bases lay between the germline ends. The CDR3 runs to 13 residues. CDR1 and CDR2 from the germline V gene are LNHDA and SQIVND (reference sequence). The CDR3 DNA follows: TGTGCCAGTAGTATGGCGACAGAGTATGGCTACACCTTC. Translation gives CASSMATEYGYTF.

Regarding this clonotype: One junction end disagrees with the germline gene, perhaps due to a read error. The chain recombines TRBV3-1 with TRBJ2-5, with D perhaps being TRBD1 or TRBD2 (5 bases each). CDR3 size: 14 residues. Looked up from germline, CDR1 is LGHDT and CDR2 is YNNKEL (reference sequence). CDR3 in DNA: TGTGCCAGCCGCCACGACCGGGGCCAAGAGACCCCGTACTTC. It encodes CASRHDRGQETPYF.

This clonotype occurred a few times. V and J are TRBV29-1 and TRBJ2-7; D remains ambiguous. Trimming took 2 bases from V and 1 from J, leaving 18 bases between them. The CDR3 is 16 amino acids. Germline V lookup: CDR1 SQVTM, CDR2 ANQGSEA. The chain's CDR3 is CSVEYARYGRSYEQYF. The DNA of the CDR3 is TGCAGCGTTGAATACGCCAGGTATGGAAGGTCCTACGAGCAGTACTTC.

The chain links TRBV30 to TRBJ2-5; TRBD1 is a possible D gene (7 bases). The length of the CDR3 is 11 residues. Germline lookup yields CDR1 GTSNPN and CDR2 SVGIG (reference sequence). The V end lost 5 bases, the J end lost 5 bases, and 9 bases lay between the germline ends. CDR3 residues: CAWAGGETQYF. Here the CDR3 DNA reads TGTGCCTGGGCAGGGGGGGAGACCCAGTACTTC.

There are many counts of this clonotype. The chain is built from TRBV6-6 and TRBJ2-3; D could derive from TRBD1 or TRBD2 (6 bases each). CDR1 is MNHNY, CDR2 SVGAGI, per germline (reference sequence). This CDR3 region has 15 residues. V was clipped by 4 bases and J by 2 bases, with 13 bases between them. CDR3 nucleotide sequence: TGTGCCAGCAGTTGGTCCGGGGGCTACACAGATACGCAGTATTTT. Translated: CASSWSGGYTDTQYF.

This clonotype was counted once. The chain's CDR3 is CASSIGGQGMDTQYF. Here the CDR3 DNA reads TGTGCCAGCAGCATAGGAGGACAGGGTATGGATACGCAGTATTTT. The chain couples TRBV9 to TRBJ2-3; 8 bases fit TRBD1. The CDR3 contains 15 residues. Germline V gene sequence: CDR1 SGDLS, CDR2 YYNGEE. The V gene end was trimmed by 4 bases and the J gene end by 6 bases; junction bases not matched to a gene: 10.

This clonotype occurred a few times. This chain joins TRBV9 and TRBJ2-6; D tentatively reads TRBD1 or TRBD2 (5 bases each). From germline, CDR1 is SGDLS and CDR2 YYNGEE. V was clipped by 3 bases and J by 1 base, with 23 bases between them. The CDR3 totals 20 residues. The CDR3 is CASSAPLTGTPSSGANVLTF. Here the CDR3 DNA reads TGTGCCAGCAGCGCACCGTTAACCGGGACCCCTAGTTCTGGGGCCAACGTCCTGACTTTC.

This clonotype was picked up a small number of times. The chain couples TRBV12-3 or TRBV12-4 to TRBJ2-7; 7 positions agree with TRBD1. Trimming removed 6 bases from V and 2 bases from J; junction bases left unmatched: 16. The CDR3 is made up of 17 amino acids. The chain's CDR3 is CASSPTPADRSTYEQYF. The CDR3 DNA follows: TGTGCCAGCAGCCCTACCCCCGCGGACAGGTCGACCTACGAGCAGTACTTC.

Many counts were recorded for this clonotype. The V call is TRBV5-4, the J call TRBJ2-6, with D uncertain. The ends were cut back, 0 bases at V and 0 bases at J, with 16 bases in the middle. The CDR3 covers 19 residues. The germline V gene has CDR1 SGHNT and CDR2 YYREEE (reference sequence). The CDR3 loop is CASSLVGPLTLSGANVLTF. DNA for the CDR3: TGTGCCAGCAGCTTGGTCGGACCCTTAACCCTCTCTGGGGCCAACGTCCTGACTTTC.

Details on this clonotype: A much larger clone is a single base away; this may be a read error. The chain has TRBV29-1 and TRBJ2-5; the D is unclear. The CDR3 consists of 13 residues. Germline loops: CDR1 SQVTM, CDR2 ANQGSEA. CDR3 coding DNA: TGCAGCCTGGATTTAGGCACACAAGAGACCCAGCACTTC. As protein: CSLDLGTQETQHF.

This clonotype was counted only a few times. The V and J genes are TRBV9 and TRBJ2-7, with D unclear. V was clipped by 2 bases and J by 5 bases, with 11 bases between them. The CDR3 extends over 13 amino acids. Germline values: CDR1 SGDLS, CDR2 YYNGEE. This CDR3 reads CASSVEQFNEQYF. For the CDR3, the DNA is TGTGCCAGCAGCGTCGAACAGTTCAACGAGCAGTACTTC.

In DNA, the CDR3 is TGTGCCAGCAGCGTCGGGACACCTGAGAAGCTGTTTTTT. Translating it yields CASSVGTPEKLFF. The V gene is TRBV5-6, the J gene TRBJ2-2; D possibly corresponds to TRBD1 (6 bases). The CDR3 is 13 amino acids. Germline CDR1 is SGHDT and CDR2 is YYEEEE. V dropped 4 bases and J dropped 12 bases, with 16 bases sitting between them.

As to this clonotype: A much larger clone lies one base from this, so it may be a read error. The V and J genes are TRBV6-5 and TRBJ2-3; D may be TRBD1 (6 bases). Looked up from germline, CDR1 is MNHEY and CDR2 is SVGAGI. CDR3 length equals 16 residues. The CDR3 loop is CASRGETGQVSDTPYF. As DNA, the CDR3 is TGTGCCAGCAGAGGGGAAACAGGGCAGGTGTCAGATACGCCGTATTTT.

This chain connects TRBV11-2 to TRBJ2-2; D may be TRBD2 (5 bases). Germline CDR1 and CDR2: SGHAT and FQNNGV. The CDR3 is made up of 15 amino acids. Trimming left V 11 bases short and J 8 bases short, with 24 bases between. The CDR3 DNA sequence: TGTGCCTCACAAGGGCGCAGGTCTGACTATGGGGAGCTGTTTTTT. Translating it yields CASQGRRSDYGELFF.

This clonotype was observed many times. V and J are TRBV27 and TRBJ1-1, with D perhaps TRBD1 (6 bases). Germline assignment: CDR1 MNHEY and CDR2 SMNVEV (reference sequence). CDR3 length: 15 residues. V was shortened by 2 bases and J by 5 bases, with 15 bases between the two germline ends. This CDR3 reads CASSLGGPMGTEAFF. Written as DNA, the CDR3 is TGTGCCAGCAGTTTAGGGGGCCCTATGGGGACTGAAGCTTTCTTT.

This clonotype was seen at least ten times. This rearrangement joins TRBV5-5 to TRBJ2-7, with 13 bases identical to TRBD2. Germline V gene sequence: CDR1 SGHKS, CDR2 YYEKEE (reference sequence). With V trimmed by 4 bases and J by 7 bases, 14 bases remained unmatched. The CDR3 runs to 17 residues. The CDR3 DNA is TGTGCCAGCAGCCTCGGAGTACTAGCGGGAGGGCCGTTGGAGCAGTACTTC. Its protein is CASSLGVLAGGPLEQYF.